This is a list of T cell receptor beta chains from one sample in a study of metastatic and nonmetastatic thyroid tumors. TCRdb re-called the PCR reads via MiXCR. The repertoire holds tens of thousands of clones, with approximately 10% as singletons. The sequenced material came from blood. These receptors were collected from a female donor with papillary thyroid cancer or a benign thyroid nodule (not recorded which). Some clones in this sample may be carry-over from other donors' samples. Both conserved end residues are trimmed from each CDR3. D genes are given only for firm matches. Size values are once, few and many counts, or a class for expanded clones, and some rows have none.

SASPTDPEKPQH | TRBV20-1 | many | .
ASSRDGPSGNTIY | TRBV28 | few | .
ASSLAATSGAYEQY | TRBV7-2 | many | TRBD2
ASSPLSGANVLT | TRBV7-9 | many | .
ASSLGNQNTEAF | TRBV7-6 | many | .
ASSPPQQGYSGNTIY | TRBV18 | many | .
ASSQTGSTDTQY | TRBV19 | . | TRBD1
ATSDFSPGNEQF | TRBV24-1 | few | .
ASSWTSGSRTGELF | TRBV11-3 | medium-sized | TRBD2
ASSGQSTGELF | TRBV10-2 | many | .
ASRGNNTGELF | TRBV7-3 | . | .
ASSELGLAGVPPDTQY | TRBV2 | many | TRBD2
ASSPAGDSPLH | TRBV18 | many | .
ASISPGCSYEQY | TRBV11-3 | . | .
ASSPAPAGRNTEAF | TRBV5-5 | many | .
ASSLAGGLIQETQY | TRBV5-4 | many | TRBD2
ASSVGGFYTDTQY | TRBV9 | many | .
SVDSGGNTGELF | TRBV29-1 | many | .
SALGRNYVYT | TRBV20-1 | . | .
ASSGGSGSYEQY | TRBV2 | many | TRBD2
ASSSGTDTQY | TRBV2 | few | .
ASSAGTEGYT | TRBV7-2 | many | TRBD1
ASSLSVFGRYNEQF | TRBV27 | many | .
ASSELSGGVHGYT | TRBV6-1 | many | .
ASGRGLNQPQH | TRBV6-1 | few | TRBD1
ASSLFIGTEAF | TRBV12-3/TRBV12-4 | few | .
ASSLHGVGYGYT | TRBV28 | many | .
ASSRDRGGYGYT | TRBV11-3 | many | TRBD1
SAREWGAGGSYEQY | TRBV20-1 | . | .